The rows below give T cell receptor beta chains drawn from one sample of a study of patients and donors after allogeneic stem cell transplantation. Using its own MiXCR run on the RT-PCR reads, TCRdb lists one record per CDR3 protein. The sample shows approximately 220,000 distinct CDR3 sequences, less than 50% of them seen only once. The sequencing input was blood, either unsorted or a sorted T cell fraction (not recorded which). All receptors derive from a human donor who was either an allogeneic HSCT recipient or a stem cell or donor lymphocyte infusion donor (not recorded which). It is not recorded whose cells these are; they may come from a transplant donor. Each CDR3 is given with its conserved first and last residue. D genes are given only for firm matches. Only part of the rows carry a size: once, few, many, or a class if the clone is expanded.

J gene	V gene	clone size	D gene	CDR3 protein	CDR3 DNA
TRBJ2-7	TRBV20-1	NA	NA	CSARVDLAYEQYF	TGCAGTGCTAGAGTGGACCTCGCCTACGAGCAGTACTTC
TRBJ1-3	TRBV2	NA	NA	CASSGTSPGNTIYF	TGTGCCAGCAGTGGGACATCACCTGGAAACACCATATATTTT
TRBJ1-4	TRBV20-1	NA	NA	CSASLGVRNEKLFF	TGCAGTGCTAGCCTGGGGGTCAGGAATGAAAAACTGTTTTTT
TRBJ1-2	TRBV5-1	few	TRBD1	CASSRDREGDYGYTF	TGCGCCAGCAGCAGGGACAGGGAAGGTGACTATGGCTACACCTTC
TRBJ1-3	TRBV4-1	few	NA	CASSQAGQARNTIYF	TGCGCCAGCAGCCAGGCCGGTCAGGCCAGAAACACCATATATTTT
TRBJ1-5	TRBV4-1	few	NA	CASSQDRGSYQPQHF	TGCGCCAGCAGCCAAGATCGAGGCAGTTATCAGCCCCAGCATTTT
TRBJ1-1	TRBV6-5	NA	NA	CASSYLRDTSEAFF	TGTGCCAGCAGTTACCTCCGGGACACAAGTGAAGCTTTCTTT
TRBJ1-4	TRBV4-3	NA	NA	CASSQRGSNEKLFF	TGCGCCAGCAGCCAGCGGGGCAGTAATGAAAAACTGTTTTTT
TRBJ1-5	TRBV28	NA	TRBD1	CASSWGQGQLSF	TGTGCCAGCAGTTGGGGACAGGGCCAACTTTCTTTT
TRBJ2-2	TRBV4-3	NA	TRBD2	CASSQDSRGGSTGELFF	TGCGCCAGCAGCCAAGATTCCCGCGGGGGGAGCACCGGGGAGCTGTTTTTT
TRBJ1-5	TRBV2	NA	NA	CASNQYSNQPQHF	TGTGCCAGCAATCAATACAGCAATCAGCCCCAGCATTTT
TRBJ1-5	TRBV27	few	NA	CASSFSGSNQPQHF	TGTGCCAGCAGTTTTTCAGGCAGCAATCAGCCCCAGCATTTT
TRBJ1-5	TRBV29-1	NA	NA	CSVEQDVNQPQHF	TGCAGCGTTGAACAGGACGTGAACCAGCCCCAGCATTTT
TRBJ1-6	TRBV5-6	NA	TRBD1	CASSLAGQVSYNSPLHF	TGTGCCAGCAGCTTAGCGGGACAGGTCTCCTATAATTCACCCCTCCACTTT
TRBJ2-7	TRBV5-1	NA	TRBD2	CASTLTSGSYEQYF	TGCGCCAGCACCCTGACTAGCGGATCCTACGAGCAGTACTTC
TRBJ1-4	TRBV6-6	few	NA	CASSPSDIVSLFF	TGTGCCAGCAGTCCCTCGGACATCGTCTCTCTGTTTTTT
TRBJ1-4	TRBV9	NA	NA	CASSVSSREEKLFF	TGTGCCAGCAGCGTATCATCTAGGGAGGAAAAACTGTTTTTT
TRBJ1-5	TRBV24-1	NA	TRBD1	CATSQGAASNQPQHF	TGTGCCACCAGCCAGGGGGCCGCTTCGAATCAGCCCCAGCATTTT
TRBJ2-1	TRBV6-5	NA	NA	CASSYSSYNEQFF	TGTGCCAGCAGTTACTCATCATACAATGAGCAGTTCTTC
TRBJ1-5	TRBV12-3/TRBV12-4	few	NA	CASRDINQPQHF	TGTGCCAGCAGGGACATCAATCAGCCCCAGCATTTT
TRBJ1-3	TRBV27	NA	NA	CASSLKFPGNTIYF	TGTGCCAGCAGTTTGAAGTTCCCCGGAAACACCATATATTTT
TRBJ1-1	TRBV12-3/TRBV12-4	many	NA	CASSLDWGGNTEAFF	TGTGCCAGCAGCTTGGACTGGGGGGGGAACACTGAAGCTTTCTTT
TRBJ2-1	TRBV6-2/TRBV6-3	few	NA	CASTLAGAPYNEQFF	TGTGCCAGCACTCTCGCGGGGGCCCCCTACAATGAGCAGTTCTTC
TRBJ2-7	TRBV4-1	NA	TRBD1	CASSQQGQGPSYEQYF	TGCGCCAGCAGCCAACAGGGACAGGGACCCTCCTACGAGCAGTACTTC
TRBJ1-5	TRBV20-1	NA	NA	CSVVADRFNFGNQPQHF	TGCAGTGTTGTGGCGGACCGATTTAATTTTGGGAATCAGCCCCAGCATTTT
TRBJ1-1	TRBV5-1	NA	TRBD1	CASSLVTGDTEAFF	TGCGCCAGCAGCTTGGTAACAGGGGACACTGAAGCTTTCTTT
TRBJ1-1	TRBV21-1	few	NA	CASSEQKLATEAFF	TGTGCCAGCAGCGAACAGAAATTAGCCACTGAAGCTTTCTTT
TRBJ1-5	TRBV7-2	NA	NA	CASSLRGAGNQPQHF	TGTGCCAGCAGCTTAAGGGGGGCCGGCAATCAGCCCCAGCATTTT
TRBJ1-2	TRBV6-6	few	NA	CASTYRVGNGYTF	TGTGCCAGCACCTACAGGGTTGGGAATGGCTACACCTTC
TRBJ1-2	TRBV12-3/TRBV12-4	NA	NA	CANSLGSTFYGYTF	TGTGCCAACAGTTTGGGCTCCACCTTCTATGGCTACACCTTC
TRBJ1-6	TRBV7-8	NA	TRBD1	CASSLQGQVYNSPLHF	TGTGCCAGCAGCTTACAAGGACAGGTGTATAATTCACCCCTCCACTTT
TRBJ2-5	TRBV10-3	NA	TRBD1	CATLGQNQETQYF	TGTGCCACCTTGGGACAGAACCAAGAGACCCAGTACTTC
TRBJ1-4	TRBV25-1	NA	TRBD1	CASSPHGGGREKLFF	TGTGCCAGCAGTCCCCACGGAGGGGGCAGAGAAAAACTGTTTTTT
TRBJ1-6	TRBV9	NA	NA	CASSVEGGYSPLHF	TGTGCCAGCAGCGTAGAAGGGGGTTATTCACCCCTCCACTTT
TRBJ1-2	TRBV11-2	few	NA	CASSLSQQNYGYTF	TGTGCCAGCAGCTTAAGTCAACAGAACTATGGCTACACCTTC
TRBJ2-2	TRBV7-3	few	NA	CASSLTRSDTGELFF	TGTGCCAGCAGCTTAACCAGATCAGACACCGGGGAGCTGTTTTTT
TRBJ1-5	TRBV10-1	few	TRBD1	CASSSLTGGLDQPQHF	TGCGCCAGCAGTTCCCTCACAGGGGGCTTGGATCAGCCCCAGCATTTT
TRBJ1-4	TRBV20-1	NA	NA	CSVGLLNEKLFF	TGCAGTGTTGGTTTACTTAATGAAAAACTGTTTTTT
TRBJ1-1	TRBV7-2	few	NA	CASSQGPGGGTEAFF	TGTGCCAGCAGCCAAGGACCGGGGGGTGGCACTGAAGCTTTCTTT
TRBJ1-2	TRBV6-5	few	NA	CASSYSGESYGYTF	TGTGCCAGCAGTTACTCGGGGGAGTCCTATGGCTACACCTTC
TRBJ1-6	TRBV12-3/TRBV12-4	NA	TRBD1	CASRPGTVLHPNSPLHF	TGTGCCAGCAGACCGGGGACAGTCCTGCACCCTAATTCACCCCTCCACTTT
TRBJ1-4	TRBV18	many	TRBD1	CASSPPGQGNEKLFF	TGTGCCAGCTCACCACCGGGACAGGGGAATGAAAAACTGTTTTTT
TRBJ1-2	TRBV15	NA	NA	CATSVGSTNYGYTF	TGTGCCACCAGCGTCGGGAGCACCAACTATGGCTACACCTTC
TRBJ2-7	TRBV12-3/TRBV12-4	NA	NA	CASSLAGPYYEQYF	TGTGCCAGCAGTTTAGCGGGCCCCTACTACGAGCAGTACTTC
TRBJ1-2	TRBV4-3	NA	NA	CASSQDWGFGGYGYTF	TGCGCCAGCAGCCAAGATTGGGGTTTTGGAGGCTATGGCTACACCTTC
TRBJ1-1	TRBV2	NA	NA	CASRGGPTEAFF	TGTGCCAGCAGGGGAGGGCCTACTGAAGCTTTCTTT
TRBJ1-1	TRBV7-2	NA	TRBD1	CASSLRSGQVNTEAFF	TGTGCCAGCAGCTTAAGGTCTGGACAGGTGAACACTGAAGCTTTCTTT
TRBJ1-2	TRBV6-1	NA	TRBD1	CASSDWTGPNYGYTF	TGTGCCAGCAGCGACTGGACAGGACCTAACTATGGCTACACCTTC
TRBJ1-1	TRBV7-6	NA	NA	CASSLFPSLTENTEAFF	TGTGCCAGCAGCTTATTCCCTTCTTTGACAGAAAACACTGAAGCTTTCTTT
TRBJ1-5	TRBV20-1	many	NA	CSAEAGNQPQHF	TGCAGTGCGGAAGCGGGAAATCAGCCCCAGCATTTT